The clone carrying this T cell receptor beta chain was counted only a few times. Its target is not known. These data come from a study of T cell repertoires in cytomegalovirus infection. This CDR3 is built from 14 residues. Trimming removed 1 base from V and 5 bases from J, with 12 bases in between. Germline V gene lookup returns CDR1 PRHDT and CDR2 FYEKMQ (reference sequence). TCRdb recomputed calls from the reads with MiXCR, one row per CDR3 protein. Here the sample spans about 110,000 distinct CDR3 sequences, around 10% being singletons. The chain carries TRBV13 and TRBJ2-7; D may be TRBD1 (6 bases). The sequencing input was PBMCs, sequenced either directly or after in vitro stimulation (not recorded which). This sequence was found in a human donor in good health (CMV status not recorded). Some clones in this sample may be carry-over from other donors' samples. CDR3 loop: CASSLDRDNDEQYF. The DNA of the CDR3 is TGTGCCAGCAGCTTAGACAGGGACAATGACGAGCAGTACTTC.